Shown below are 8 T cell receptor beta chains from a single sample sequenced in a study of low-dose radiotherapy and immunotherapy resistance in tumors. Time point defined: before trial treatment. TRAV- and TRBV-specific primers were used for first-strand cDNA, which covered alpha and beta chains. The PCR that amplified TCRs ran for approximately 20 cycles, relying on a constant-region primer and a V-primer adapter. From the reads, TCRdb called clonotypes with MiXCR, one entry per CDR3 protein. Of about 39,000 distinct CDR3 sequences listed, around a third are singletons. Source: PBMCs, taken before treatment. These receptors were collected from a male donor with gallbladder cancer.

In this sample, this clonotype turned up many times. V and J are TRBV7-2 and TRBJ2-2; 7 bases are a match to TRBD1. The germline CDR1 and CDR2 sequences are SGHTA and FQGNSA. The CDR3 covers 16 residues. The V gene end was trimmed by 2 bases and the J gene end by 5 bases; junction bases not matched to a gene: 8. This CDR3 reads CASSLRMGQRTGELFF. CDR3 bases: TGTGCCAGCAGCTTAAGGATGGGACAGAGAACCGGGGAGCTGTTTTTT.

This clonotype was recorded many times. The chain uses TRBV20-1 and TRBJ2-1; D may be TRBD1 or TRBD2 (5 bases each). CDR3 length: 14 amino acids. The germline CDR1 and CDR2 sequences are DFQATT and SNEGSKA (reference sequence). The germline V and J ends were trimmed by 6 bases and 2 bases, with 14 bases remaining between them. CDR3 residues: CSAKYPGPYNEQFF. Here the CDR3 DNA reads TGCAGTGCCAAGTATCCGGGACCCTACAATGAGCAGTTCTTC.

This clonotype was detected ten times or more. The V gene is TRBV12-3 or TRBV12-4, the J gene TRBJ2-1; no definite D call. The CDR3 runs to 14 residues. Trimming left V 4 bases short and J 0 bases short, with 7 bases between. CDR3 sequence: CASSSDISYNEQFF. In DNA form, the CDR3 reads TGTGCCAGCAGTTCAGACATCTCCTACAATGAGCAGTTCTTC.

In its sample, this clonotype was seen many times. V and J are TRBV4-2 and TRBJ1-6; tentative D call: TRBD1 (5 bases). Trimming cost V 4 bases and J 2 bases, with 18 bases left between them. The CDR3 covers 18 residues. Germline values: CDR1 LGHNA, CDR2 YNFKEQ. The CDR3 DNA reads TGTGCCAGCAGCCTACGGACGGGGGAATATACCTATAATTCACCCCTCCACTTT. Protein product: CASSLRTGEYTYNSPLHF.

The table lists this clonotype with many counts. The chain couples TRBV7-6 to TRBJ2-2; D is perhaps TRBD2 (5 bases). V dropped 2 bases and J dropped 5 bases, with 15 bases sitting between them. Germline CDR1 reads SGHVS; CDR2 reads FNYEAQ. The CDR3 has 16 residues. CDR3 nucleotides: TGTGCCAGCAGCTTAATGAGCGGTCTAGCTACCGGGGAGCTGTTTTTT. This gives the protein CASSLMSGLATGELFF.

V usage is TRBV5-6 and J usage is TRBJ2-7; 9 nucleotides align to TRBD1. V trimming: 9 bases; J trimming: 3 bases; junction bases outside the gene matches: 10. This CDR3 comprises 14 residues. Germline V gene sequence: CDR1 SGHDT, CDR2 YYEEEE. CDR3 residues: CANGTGKTLYEQYF. The DNA of the CDR3 is TGTGCCAACGGGACAGGGAAAACCCTCTACGAGCAGTACTTC.

Remarks on this clonotype: No DNA is shown, since the ends of the CDR3 on it are uncertain; the CDR3 is the one TCRdb lists. This chain uses TRBV4-1 with TRBJ2-2; the D segment call TRBD1 is taken from the table without a DNA check. The CDR3 totals 17 residues, both ends included. The germline V gene encodes CDR1 MGHRA and CDR2 YSYEKL. This CDR3 is CASSQAIQENTGELFFF.

Remarks on this clonotype: It differs at one base from a far larger clone, so likely a read error. This chain connects TRBV18 to TRBJ2-1, with 14 nucleotides matching TRBD2. V was clipped by 3 bases and J by 13 bases; unmatched bases: 11. The CDR3 length is 16 residues. Germline V lookup: CDR1 KGHSH, CDR2 LQKENI. The CDR3 DNA follows: TGTGCCAGCTCACCTCCGGGACTAGCGGGAGTAAAGACCCAGTTCTTC. This sequence encodes CASSPPGLAGVKTQFF.